The rows below give T cell receptor beta chains drawn from one sample of a study of CD4+ T cells in melanoma. TCRdb's table, derived via immunoSEQ multiplex PCR, lists solely in-frame clones and lacks some. Found here are approximately 110,000 clones, about 90% of them singletons; the top ten hold roughly 3.1%. The sample taken for sequencing was peripheral blood. The origin of the receptors is a human donor with melanoma. The CDR3 runs from the conserved cysteine through the conserved F or W. A D gene is named only where the DNA matches it firmly. Size values are once, few and many counts, or a class for expanded clones, and some rows have none.

v_gene	j_gene	abundance	d_gene	CDR3aa	CDR3nt
TRBV5-1	TRBJ2-1	once	TRBD1	CASSLGQGTLYNEQFF	TGCGCCAGCAGCTTGGGACAGGGGACCCTCTACAATGAGCAGTTCTTC
TRBV29-1	TRBJ2-7	.	TRBD2	CSVAGGSGRGSYEQYF	TGCAGCGTTGCCGGGGGGAGCGGGAGAGGCTCCTACGAGCAGTACTTC
TRBV7-3	TRBJ1-2	.	.	CASSVNGGDGYTF	TGTGCCAGCAGCGTTAACGGTGGGGATGGCTACACCTTC
TRBV9	TRBJ2-5	.	.	CASSPRWGPETQYF	TGTGCCAGCAGCCCCCGATGGGGTCCGGAGACCCAGTACTTC
TRBV15	TRBJ1-3	.	.	CATSRAVGGNTIYF	TGTGCCACCAGCAGAGCAGTGGGCGGAAACACCATATATTTT
TRBV19	TRBJ2-1	.	TRBD2	CASSISRGLADEQFF	TGTGCCAGTAGTATCAGCCGAGGGCTAGCGGATGAGCAGTTCTTC
TRBV7-9	TRBJ1-2	.	TRBD1	CASSLGGTGSYIGGYTF	TGTGCCAGCAGCTTAGGGGGGACAGGGAGTTACATCGGTGGCTACACCTTC
TRBV7-2	TRBJ2-3	.	.	CASSAMVTGTTDTQYF	TGTGCCAGCAGTGCGATGGTCACCGGGACCACAGATACGCAGTATTTT
TRBV5-4	TRBJ1-4	.	.	CASSPQGYEKLFF	TGTGCCAGCAGCCCACAGGGTTATGAAAAACTGTTTTTT
TRBV7-8	TRBJ2-2	.	TRBD2	CASSLIAGITGELFF	TGTGCCAGCAGCTTAATAGCGGGAATCACCGGGGAGCTGTTTTTT
TRBV6-5	TRBJ1-4	once	TRBD1	CASSYSGQGGEKLFF	TGTGCCAGCAGTTACTCCGGACAGGGTGGGGAAAAACTGTTTTTT
TRBV7-9	TRBJ2-3	.	TRBD1	CASSFLGTVSTDTQYF	TGTGCCAGCAGCTTCCTGGGGACAGTAAGCACAGATACGCAGTATTTT
TRBV5-1	TRBJ2-2	.	TRBD1	CASSSPAGQGALYPGELFF	TGCGCCAGCAGCTCCCCGGCGGGACAGGGGGCGCTTTACCCCGGGGAGCTGTTTTTT